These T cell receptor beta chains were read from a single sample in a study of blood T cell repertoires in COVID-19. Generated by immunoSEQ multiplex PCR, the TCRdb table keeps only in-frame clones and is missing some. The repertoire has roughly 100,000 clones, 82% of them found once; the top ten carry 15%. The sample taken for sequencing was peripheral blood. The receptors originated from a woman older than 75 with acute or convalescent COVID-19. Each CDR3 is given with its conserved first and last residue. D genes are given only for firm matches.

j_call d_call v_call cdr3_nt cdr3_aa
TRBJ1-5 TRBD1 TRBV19 TGTGCCACACAGGGGATGAATCAGCCCCAGCATTTT CATQGMNQPQHF
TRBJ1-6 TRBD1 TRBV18 TGTGCCAGCTCACCGACAGGGGGTTCGAATTCACCCCTCCACTTT CASSPTGGSNSPLHF
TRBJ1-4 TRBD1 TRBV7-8 TGTGCCACAGGGGGGCCTAATGAAAAACTGTTTTTT CATGGPNEKLFF
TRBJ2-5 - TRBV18 TGTGCCAGCATTAGCGACATCCAAGAGACCCAGTACTTC CASISDIQETQYF
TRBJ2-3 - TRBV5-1 TGCGCCAGCAGCCCCGGGGGAGGTATCCTCACAGATACGCAGTATTTT CASSPGGGILTDTQYF
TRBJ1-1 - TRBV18 TGTGCCAGCTCAACGCGGGACAACACTGAAGCTTTCTTT CASSTRDNTEAFF
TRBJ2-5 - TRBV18 TGTGCCAGCTCCCGCCACCACTCAGAGACCCAGTACTTC CASSRHHSETQYF
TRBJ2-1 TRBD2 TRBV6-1 TGTGCCAGCAGTGGTACTCTAGCGGGCGGACCCTCCTACAATGAGCAGTTCTTC CASSGTLAGGPSYNEQFF
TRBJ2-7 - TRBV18 TGTGCCAGCTCACCATACAGGAATCCCTACGAGCAGTACTTC CASSPYRNPYEQYF
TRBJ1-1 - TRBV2 TGTGCCAGCAGCCCCCGGGCTGAAGCTTTCTTT CASSPRAEAFF